The clone carrying this TCR beta chain has a handful of counts. No antigen is known for it. The CDR3 totals 16 residues. The V segment lost 7 bases and the J segment 0 bases; nucleotides outside the gene matches: 9. The V gene's germline CDR1 is SNHLY and CDR2 FYNNEI. The sample comes from a study of cytomegalovirus exposure and HLA in healthy donors. Study-wide points: A few V segments could not be told apart, such as TRBV6-2 and TRBV6-3, and were left out. Presence/absence analyses rested on an assumption that sequencing depth was roughly uniform across donors. Later analysis found that TCR beta chains associated with HLA were more clonally expanded than other, equally common chains.

Primers: 60 Vbeta forward and 13 Jbeta reverse. This table comes from immunoSEQ multiplex PCR, and its TCRdb copy is limited to in-frame clones, with some not included. The sample lists tens of thousands of clones, about 9.4% seen once, with about 24% in the top ten. This chain links TRBV2 with TRBJ1-3, with 7 bases fitting TRBD1. Sequenced input: PBMCs. The TCR comes from a man in his sixties in good health and CMV-seropositive. CDR3 amino acids: CASNSGTDHSGNTIYF. The DNA for the CDR3 is TGTGCCAGCAACTCCGGGACAGATCACTCTGGAAACACCATATATTTT. Supplemented by reference TRBV2 and TRBJ1-3, the full variable domain reads EPEVTQTPSHQVTQMGQEVILRCVPISNHLYFYWYRQILGQKVEFLVSFYNNEISEKSEIFDDQFSVERPDGSNFTLKIRSTKLEDSAMYFCASNSGTDHSGNTIYFGEGSWLTVV.